The 19 T cell receptor beta chains below were found in one sample sequenced in a study of blood T cell repertoires in COVID-19. Sequencing used immunoSEQ multiplex PCR; TCRdb keeps in-frame clones, though not all of them. Of about 140,000 clones in the sample, roughly 87% were seen once. The sequencing input was peripheral blood. The source of these receptors is an older man with acute or convalescent COVID-19.

The rearrangement joins TRBV28 to TRBJ1-6, with TRBD1 matching 7 bases. Germline CDR1 is MDHEN and CDR2 is SYDVKM. The CDR3 extends over 15 amino acids. The junction had 8 bases not matched to a gene; V was cut back by 5 bases and J by 7 bases. CDR3: CASSGNRGRNSPLHF. CDR3 sequence (DNA): TGTGCCAGCAGTGGCAACAGGGGTAGGAATTCACCCCTCCACTTT.

The CDR3 sequence is CASSPAGQETQYF. Written as DNA, the CDR3 is TGTGCCAGCTCACCAGCAGGGCAAGAGACCCAGTACTTC. This chain joins TRBV18 and TRBJ2-5, with a possible D match to TRBD1 (5 bases). The V end lost 2 bases, the J end lost 2 bases, and 6 bases lay between the germline ends. CDR3 size: 13 residues. Germline-derived CDR1 and CDR2 are KGHSH and LQKENI.

The V call is TRBV18, the J call TRBJ1-1, with 8 bases fitting TRBD1. The V gene end was trimmed by 6 bases and the J gene end by 1 base; junction bases not matched to a gene: 7. The CDR3 spans 15 residues. Germline V CDR1 and CDR2: KGHSH, LQKENI. Written as DNA, the CDR3 is TGTGCCAGCTCCCAGGTAGGACAGGGGAACACTGAAGCTTTCTTT. The encoded protein is CASSQVGQGNTEAFF. The whole variable domain, filled in from reference TRBV18 and TRBJ1-1, reads NAGVMQNPRHLVRRRGQEARLRCSPMKGHSHVYWYRQLPEEGLKFMVYLQKENIIDESGMPKERFSAEFPKEGPSILRIQQVVRGDSAAYFCASSQVGQGNTEAFFGQGTRLTVV.

This chain connects TRBV18 to TRBJ2-4; maybe TRBD1 (5 bases). CDR1 is KGHSH, CDR2 LQKENI, per germline. The CDR3 consists of 15 residues. V gave up 2 bases and J gave up 0 bases, with 8 bases separating them. CDR3 sequence: CASSPSQGAKNIQYF. DNA for the CDR3: TGTGCCAGCTCACCATCCCAGGGAGCCAAAAACATTCAGTACTTC.

The chain combines TRBV24-1 with TRBJ2-6; D is undetermined. Between the trimmed V and J ends, which lost 6 bases and 0 bases, there was a span of 14 bases. This CDR3 has 17 residues. CDR1 and CDR2 from the germline V gene are KGHDR and SFDVKD. The CDR3 protein is CATSPGVTPSGANVLTF. The CDR3 DNA follows: TGTGCCACCAGTCCCGGAGTAACCCCCTCTGGGGCCAACGTCCTGACTTTC.

CDR3: CASSRGLGNEQFF. The DNA of the CDR3 is TGTGCCAGCAGCCGGGGACTCGGGAATGAGCAGTTCTTC. The chain links TRBV11-2 to TRBJ2-1, with D perhaps matching TRBD2 (6 bases). The V gene lost 5 bases and the J gene lost 7 bases, with 12 bases spanning the gap. From germline, CDR1 is SGHAT and CDR2 FQNNGV. This CDR3 contains 13 residues.

This sequence joins TRBV6-6 and TRBJ1-5, with D possibly being TRBD1 (5 bases). The CDR3 consists of 16 residues. Germline lookup yields CDR1 MNHNY and CDR2 SVGAGI (reference sequence). The V gene lost 6 bases and the J gene lost 3 bases, with 18 bases spanning the gap. The CDR3 loop is CASSIQGPNNNQPQHF. Here the CDR3 DNA reads TGTGCCAGCAGCATTCAGGGCCCCAACAACAATCAGCCCCAGCATTTT.

This chain joins TRBV7-2 and TRBJ2-2; no firm D call. V lost 1 base, J lost 0 bases, and 6 bases lay in between. There are 15 residues in the CDR3. Germline V gene data show CDR1 as SGHTA and CDR2 as FQGNSA. The DNA of the CDR3 is TGTGCCAGCAGCTTAGGTACTACGAACACCGGGGAGCTGTTTTTT. Its protein product is CASSLGTTNTGELFF.

This clone appeared once. In DNA, the CDR3 is TGCGCCAGCAGCCTGGGACAGGGAGGAACAGATACGCAGTATTTT. Translated: CASSLGQGGTDTQYF. The chain has TRBV5-1 and TRBJ2-3, with 9 bases identical to TRBD1. With 4 bases clipped from V and 3 bases from J, the junction kept 6 bases outside the gene matches. The germline V gene has CDR1 SGHRS and CDR2 YFSETQ. The CDR3 sequence is 15 residues long. The whole variable domain, filled in from reference TRBV5-1 and TRBJ2-3, reads KAGVTQTPRYLIKTRGQQVTLSCSPISGHRSVSWYQQTPGQGLQFLFEYFSETQRNKGNFPGRFSGRQFSNSRSEMNVSTLELGDSALYLCASSLGQGGTDTQYFGPGTRLTVL.

V is TRBV7-3 and J is TRBJ1-1; 10 nucleotides align to TRBD1. Germline values: CDR1 SGHTA, CDR2 FQGTGA. The CDR3 covers 17 residues. J was trimmed by 4 bases and V by 0 bases; bases with no gene match: 8. CDR3 sequence (DNA): TGTGCCAGCAGCTTAACCGGGACAGGGGTGGGCGGCACTGAAGCTTTCTTT. It encodes CASSLTGTGVGGTEAFF.

The chain is built from TRBV6-5 and TRBJ2-2; D is possibly TRBD2 (5 bases). The V and J ends lost 7 bases and 5 bases respectively, with 8 bases between them. Germline V gene lookup returns CDR1 MNHEY and CDR2 SVGAGI. CDR3 length: 12 residues. CDR3: CASTRGTGELFF. The CDR3 nucleotides are TGTGCCAGCACCCGGGGTACCGGGGAGCTGTTTTTT.

The chain carries TRBV18 and TRBJ1-1, with a weak D call TRBD1 (5 bases). Germline V gene sequence: CDR1 KGHSH, CDR2 LQKENI. CDR3 length: 16 amino acids. V lost 3 bases, J lost 0 bases, and 14 bases lay in between. The CDR3 nucleotides are TGTGCCAGCTCACCGAAAAGGCCAGGGTTGAACACTGAAGCTTTCTTT. Translating it yields CASSPKRPGLNTEAFF.

This chain connects TRBV9 to TRBJ2-3; D not resolved. The CDR3 runs 13 residues. The V gene lost 0 bases and the J gene lost 8 bases, with 10 bases spanning the gap. The germline V gene has CDR1 SGDLS and CDR2 YYNGEE. The CDR3 loop reads CASSVEEPVTQYF. In DNA form, the CDR3 reads TGTGCCAGCAGCGTAGAGGAGCCCGTTACGCAGTATTTT.

J is TRBJ1-5 and V is TRBV7-8; D may be TRBD1 (5 bases). CDR1 is SGHVS and CDR2 is FQNEAQ in the germline V gene. The CDR3 has 15 residues. Trimming removed 5 bases at V and 0 bases at J, with 11 bases between. The CDR3 sequence: CASSQTVNSNQPQHF. For the CDR3, the DNA is TGTGCCAGCAGCCAGACAGTGAATAGCAATCAGCCCCAGCATTTT.

The V and J genes are TRBV2 and TRBJ2-7, with D perhaps matching TRBD2 (5 bases). The germline V and J ends were trimmed by 6 bases and 4 bases, with 16 bases remaining between them. CDR1 and CDR2 from the germline V gene are SNHLY and FYNNEI. The CDR3 is 14 residues long. The CDR3 DNA follows: TGTGCCAGCAGAGGGCGCGGGTTCTTGTACGAGCAGTACTTC. This translates into CASRGRGFLYEQYF.

This clone has a handful of counts. This chain joins TRBV9 and TRBJ1-1; D remains ambiguous. CDR1 SGDLS and CDR2 YYNGEE come from the germline V gene. The CDR3 contains 16 residues. Trimming shortened V by 3 bases and J by 1 base, and 16 bases separated the two germline ends. This chain's CDR3 is CASSATPTPRNTEAFF. The CDR3 DNA follows: TGTGCCAGCAGCGCGACCCCGACTCCAAGGAACACTGAAGCTTTCTTT.

Written as DNA, the CDR3 is TGTGCCAGTGAAATAAACAGAGATCTCCACTTT. Residues: CASEINRDLHF. This rearrangement joins TRBV6-5 to TRBJ1-6; D unresolved. The CDR3 sequence is 11 residues long. V was pared by 9 bases and J by 16 bases, with 16 bases between. The germline CDR1 and CDR2 sequences are MNHEY and SVGAGI.

The chain uses TRBV4-1 and TRBJ2-7, with 11 bases fitting TRBD2. The CDR3 is 17 residues long. Germline CDR1 MGHRA, CDR2 YSYEKL. Trimming at V came to 5 bases and at J to 5 bases, leaving 14 bases not matched to a gene. DNA of the CDR3: TGCGCCAGCAGCTTCTACGCCGGGACTAGCGGCGGGAACGAGCAGTACTTC. Translated: CASSFYAGTSGGNEQYF.

The chain uses TRBV3-1 (or the pseudogene TRBV3-2) and TRBJ2-7; 9 bases fit TRBD1. CDR1 and CDR2 (germline): LGHDT, YNNKEL (reference sequence). The CDR3 totals 15 residues. V was pared by 1 base and J by 4 bases, with 5 bases of the junction left unmatched. This CDR3 is CASSQAGQGNYEQYF. DNA of the CDR3: TGTGCCAGCAGCCAAGCGGGACAGGGTAATTACGAGCAGTACTTC.